This T cell receptor beta chain was sequenced during a study of shared clonotypes between healthy human individuals. CD45RO-negative CD8 cells positively selected for CCR7 made up the naive population, which excluded terminally differentiated effector memory CD45RA+ cells. Some clones are missing from TCRdb's copy, which holds only in-frame ones; the method was immunoSEQ multiplex PCR. Among around 600,000 clones listed, 95% to 98% were seen once. Germline V CDR1 and CDR2: MNHNS, SASEGT. Trimming left V 6 bases short and J 4 bases short, with 16 bases between. CDR3 length equals 15 residues. The receptor's source is a man younger than 45 in good health. Sequences were obtained from naive CD8+ T cells sorted from blood. This chain joins TRBV6-1 and TRBJ2-1; tentative D call: TRBD1 (7 bases). The CDR3 DNA sequence: TGTGCCAGCAGGGAATACAGGGGAGGTTACAATGAGCAGTTCTTC. Its protein product is CASREYRGGYNEQFF.